This T cell receptor (beta chain) was found in a study of graft-versus-host responses after intestinal transplantation. Assay used: immunoSEQ multiplex PCR; TCRdb lists only in-frame clones, some missing. This sample yields approximately 99,000 clones, of which about nine tenths are seen a single time; about 0.072% belongs to the top ten. Study results and limitations: Analysis identified GvH clones in recipient marrow, with some appearing first in ileum or blood.

Comment on this clone: Its specificity is unknown.

This CDR3 spans 14 amino acids. After removal of 7 bases from V and 5 bases from J, the junction contained 3 bases not matched to a gene. Per germline, CDR1 MNHEY and CDR2 SMNVEV (reference sequence). The source material was unstimulated CD8+ T cells sorted from spleen or lymph node cells, sampled before transplant. The chain is built from TRBV27 and TRBJ2-1, with 12 bases matching TRBD1. The source is a human donor who was the organ donor for an intestinal transplant. The CDR3 coding sequence is TGTGCCAGCATCGGGGACAGGGGGCACAATGAGCAGTTCTTC. Its protein is CASIGDRGHNEQFF.